The 27 T cell receptor beta chains below all came from one sample that was sequenced in a study of control samples from healthy donors and cancer patients. The protocol was immunoSEQ multiplex PCR, while the TCRdb copy is restricted to in-frame clones and leaves out a portion. The sample has 99,000 or so clones, roughly 78% seen once. Sequencing was carried out using blood. The receptors derive from a man between 60 and 75 years old in good health.

CDR3 residues: CAWTVTQLSGANVLTF. The CDR3 region has the DNA TGTGCCTGGACGGTTACGCAACTCTCTGGGGCCAACGTCCTGACTTTC. The chain is built from TRBV30 and TRBJ2-6, with D hard to call. The CDR3 is made up of 16 amino acids. The V end lost 4 bases, the J end lost 0 bases, and 13 bases lay between the germline ends. Germline lookup yields CDR1 GTSNPN and CDR2 SVGIG (reference sequence).

The chain is built from TRBV2 and TRBJ2-7, with TRBD2 identical over 12 bases. This CDR3 is 15 amino acids long. V lost 2 bases and J lost 2; bases outside the gene matches: 1. CDR1 and CDR2 (germline): SNHLY, FYNNEI. CDR3 sequence reads: CASSESSGGAYEQYF. The CDR3 DNA follows: TGTGCCAGCAGTGAATCTAGCGGGGGGGCCTACGAGCAGTACTTC.

The chain uses TRBV6-6 and TRBJ2-3; 16 nucleotides agree with TRBD2. Germline-derived CDR1 and CDR2 are MNHNY and SVGAGI (reference sequence). V gave up 5 bases and J gave up 4 bases; unmatched junction bases: 6. This CDR3 spans 17 amino acids. The CDR3 loop reads CASSPGTSGGVPDTQYF. The CDR3 DNA reads as TGTGCCAGCAGTCCCGGGACTAGCGGGGGGGTACCAGATACGCAGTATTTT.

This chain links TRBV14 with TRBJ2-5, with a weak D call TRBD2 (6 bases). The germline CDR1 and CDR2 sequences are SGHDN and FVKESK. V was shortened by 2 bases and J by 3 bases, with 16 bases between the two germline ends. The CDR3 consists of 16 residues. The CDR3 here is CASSQYSVREEETQYF. DNA of the CDR3: TGTGCCAGCAGCCAATATTCGGTCAGGGAGGAAGAGACCCAGTACTTC. Full variable domain (rest looked up from reference TRBV14 and TRBJ2-5): EAGVTQFPSHSVIEKGQTVTLRCDPISGHDNLYWYRRVMGKEIKFLLHFVKESKQDESGMPNNRFLAERTGGTYSTLKVQPAELEDSGVYFCASSQYSVREEETQYFGPGTRLLVL.

This clone was detected a few times. This sequence joins TRBV6-5 and TRBJ2-6, with D possibly being TRBD1 (5 bases). Germline V gives CDR1 MNHEY, CDR2 SVGAGI. This CDR3 region has 16 residues. V was trimmed by 1 base and J by 0 bases, leaving 7 bases between them. The CDR3, as DNA: TGTGCCAGCAGTTACTTGACAGTCTCTGGGGCCAACGTCCTGACTTTC. It encodes CASSYLTVSGANVLTF.

This clone was detected a few times. The chain joins TRBV6-2 or TRBV6-3 to TRBJ2-7, with D tentatively TRBD1 (6 bases). The germline CDR1 and CDR2 sequences are MNHEY and SVGEGT. CDR3 length equals 17 residues. V lost 2 bases, J lost 3 bases, and 20 bases lay in between. The CDR3, as DNA: TGTGCCAGCAGTTACCCCCGGGCTCCAGGGGCGAACTACGAGCAGTACTTC. This sequence encodes CASSYPRAPGANYEQYF.

This clone was picked up one time. This chain connects TRBV6-1 to TRBJ2-1; a weak D match, TRBD1 (5 bases). V was shortened by 4 bases and J by 8 bases, with 24 bases between the two germline ends. The germline V gene has CDR1 MNHNS and CDR2 SASEGT. The CDR3 consists of 17 residues. CDR3: CASSGEGVGLYRDEQFF. The CDR3 DNA reads TGTGCCAGCAGTGGGGAAGGGGTAGGCCTTTACCGCGATGAGCAGTTCTTC.

V gene TRBV19 combines with J gene TRBJ2-6; D is ambiguous. CDR3 length: 16 amino acids. CDR1 LNHDA and CDR2 SQIVND come from the germline V gene (reference sequence). V lost 4 bases and J lost 0, with 10 bases in between. The CDR3 bases are TGTGCCAGTAGTAAATCCCCCTCCTCTGGGGCCAACGTCCTGACTTTC. This sequence encodes CASSKSPSSGANVLTF.

Only one count was recorded for this clone. V and J are TRBV9 and TRBJ1-5, with 8 bases identical to TRBD1. Germline V CDR1 and CDR2: SGDLS, YYNGEE. The CDR3 extends over 15 amino acids. V lost 1 base, J lost 6 bases, and 6 bases stayed unmatched. DNA for the CDR3: TGTGCCAGCAGCGTATTGGTCAGGGGGCCTCAGCCCCAGCATTTT. It specifies CASSVLVRGPQPQHF. Drawing the rest from reference TRBV9 and TRBJ1-5, the complete variable domain is DSGVTQTPKHLITATGQRVTLRCSPRSGDLSVYWYQQSLDQGLQFLIQYYNGEERAKGNILERFSAQQFPDLHSELNLSSLELGDSALYFCASSVLVRGPQPQHFGDGTRLSIL.

The V gene is TRBV28, the J gene TRBJ2-7; D is unresolved. The CDR3 length is 13 residues. With 3 bases removed from V and 4 bases from J, the gap between germline ends came to 10 bases. Germline V gene sequence: CDR1 MDHEN, CDR2 SYDVKM. CDR3 sequence (DNA): TGTGCCAGCAGTTTCCAGCTCTCGTACGAGCAGTACTTC. Translated: CASSFQLSYEQYF.

This clone was seen only a few times. This chain connects TRBV9 to TRBJ2-2, with D uncertain. Germline CDR1 reads SGDLS; CDR2 reads YYNGEE. The V end lost 0 bases, the J end lost 8 bases, and 8 bases lay between the germline ends. The CDR3 sequence is 13 residues long. This chain's CDR3 is CASSVGTIGELFF. The CDR3 bases are TGTGCCAGCAGCGTAGGAACTATTGGGGAGCTGTTTTTT.

This clone was seen just once. The chain links TRBV19 to TRBJ1-5; D is possibly TRBD1 (5 bases). CDR3 length: 15 residues. Germline V gene lookup returns CDR1 LNHDA and CDR2 SQIVND (reference sequence). With 4 bases removed from V and 0 bases from J, the gap between germline ends came to 10 bases. The CDR3 loop is CASSKTADSNQPQHF. The CDR3 DNA reads TGTGCCAGTAGTAAGACAGCCGATAGCAATCAGCCCCAGCATTTT.

A single count supports this clone. J is TRBJ1-1 and V is TRBV19; 12 nucleotides line up with TRBD1. The germline V gene has CDR1 LNHDA and CDR2 SQIVND (reference sequence). The CDR3 is 17 residues long. The V and J ends lost 4 bases and 8 bases, in that order; junction bases with no gene match: 14. This CDR3 is CASSRIRDRGRSSEAFF. In nucleotides, the CDR3 is TGTGCCAGTAGTAGAATCCGGGACAGGGGGCGTTCATCGGAAGCTTTCTTT.

The V and J genes are TRBV27 and TRBJ2-7; 7 positions match TRBD1. Per the germline V gene, CDR1 is MNHEY and CDR2 is SMNVEV (reference sequence). The V segment lost 5 bases and the J segment 7 bases; nucleotides outside the gene matches: 8. There are 13 residues in the CDR3. CDR3 protein: CASSPFPTGEQYF. For the CDR3, the DNA is TGTGCCAGCAGTCCCTTCCCGACAGGGGAGCAGTACTTC.

The chain recombines TRBV19 with TRBJ1-1, with D possibly being TRBD1 (5 bases). This CDR3 has 13 amino acids. Germline assignment: CDR1 LNHDA and CDR2 SQIVND (reference sequence). Trimming took off 6 bases at V and 4 bases at J, with 12 bases between the two ends. The CDR3 nucleotides are TGTGCCAGTAGCCTCCAGGGCACCACTGAAGCTTTCTTT. Translating it yields CASSLQGTTEAFF.

The chain links TRBV2 to TRBJ2-5; weak D call: TRBD2 (5 bases). This CDR3 contains 14 residues. V was pared by 6 bases and J by 1 base, with 12 bases between. Per germline, CDR1 SNHLY and CDR2 FYNNEI. CDR3 protein: CASRVGVLQETQYF. The DNA for the CDR3 is TGTGCCAGCAGAGTGGGAGTGCTCCAAGAGACCCAGTACTTC.

The gene calls are TRBV9 and TRBJ1-2, with D uncertain. From germline, CDR1 is SGDLS and CDR2 YYNGEE. This CDR3 region has 15 residues. V lost 2 bases and J lost 2, with 13 bases in between. The CDR3 loop is CASSVGWASNYGYTF. The CDR3 DNA is TGTGCCAGCAGCGTTGGGTGGGCCTCAAACTATGGCTACACCTTC.

The J gene is TRBJ1-4, the V gene TRBV4-1, with a weak D call TRBD1 (6 bases). The CDR3 consists of 16 residues. V lost 1 base and J lost 8, with 17 bases in between. Germline lookup yields CDR1 MGHRA and CDR2 YSYEKL. The CDR3 coding sequence is TGCGCCAGCAGCCAAGGAGGACAGAGGAGAACCGAAAAACTGTTTTTT. As protein: CASSQGGQRRTEKLFF.

V and J are TRBV28 and TRBJ1-2; 10 bases line up with TRBD1. Per germline, CDR1 MDHEN and CDR2 SYDVKM. The CDR3 runs to 14 residues. Losses at the gene ends were 4 bases for V and 4 bases for J; bases not matched to a gene: 3. In DNA form, the CDR3 reads TGTGCCAGCAGTTCGGGACAGGGGTTCTATGGCTACACCTTC. Its translation: CASSSGQGFYGYTF.

This chain links TRBV28 with TRBJ2-3; D is undetermined. Germline CDR1 MDHEN, CDR2 SYDVKM. The CDR3 is made up of 15 amino acids. Trimming removed 5 bases at V and 0 bases at J, with 12 bases between. This chain's CDR3 is CASSMRPYSTDTQYF. The CDR3 nucleotides are TGTGCCAGCAGTATGAGGCCTTATAGCACAGATACGCAGTATTTT.

The genes are TRBV7-8 and TRBJ2-7; a possible D gene is TRBD1 (9 bases). V lost 2 bases to trimming and J lost 4 bases, with 27 bases between them. This CDR3 spans 19 amino acids. Germline V gene lookup returns CDR1 SGHVS and CDR2 FQNEAQ. This CDR3 reads CASSLRGLGRDRVRYEQYF. CDR3 in DNA: TGTGCCAGCAGCTTACGGGGACTAGGCCGGGACAGGGTTCGTTACGAGCAGTACTTC. The variable domain in full, completed from reference TRBV7-8 and TRBJ2-7, reads GAGVSQSPRYKVAKRGQDVALRCDPISGHVSLFWYQQALGQGPEFLTYFQNEAQLDKSGLPSDRFFAERPEGSVSTLKIQRTQQEDSAVYLCASSLRGLGRDRVRYEQYFGPGTRLTVT.

V usage is TRBV28 and J usage is TRBJ1-2, with D perhaps TRBD1 (6 bases). Looked up from germline, CDR1 is MDHEN and CDR2 is SYDVKM. CDR3 length: 16 residues. V gave up 4 bases and J gave up 7 bases, with 22 bases separating them. The CDR3 is CASSSIGQGGGLGYTF. In DNA form, the CDR3 reads TGTGCCAGCAGTTCAATCGGACAAGGAGGGGGTCTTGGCTACACCTTC.

Written as DNA, the CDR3 is TGTGCCAGCAGCTTAGCGCAACGGACTAATGAAAAACTGTTTTTT. Its protein is CASSLAQRTNEKLFF. The rearrangement uses TRBV7-9 and TRBJ1-4; D is unresolved. This CDR3 contains 15 residues. Germline values: CDR1 SEHNR, CDR2 FQNEAQ (reference sequence). V was shortened by 0 bases and J by 2 bases, with 7 bases between the two germline ends.

V and J are TRBV29-1 and TRBJ1-1; possibly TRBD1 for D (5 bases). Germline-derived CDR1 and CDR2 are SQVTM and ANQGSEA. This CDR3 comprises 13 residues. V was pared by 2 bases and J by 5 bases, with 12 bases between. The CDR3 sequence: CSVEPPGQTEAFF. CDR3 DNA: TGCAGCGTTGAACCCCCAGGGCAGACTGAAGCTTTCTTT.

The chain is built from TRBV7-3 and TRBJ2-3, with TRBD1 identical over 7 bases. The ends lost 5 bases at V and 0 bases at J; junction bases unmatched: 8. The germline CDR1 and CDR2 sequences are SGHTA and FQGTGA. This CDR3 contains 16 residues. CDR3 loop: CASSAKQGRSTDTQYF. As DNA, the CDR3 is TGTGCCAGCAGCGCAAAACAGGGGCGAAGCACAGATACGCAGTATTTT.

In DNA, the CDR3 is TGTGCCAGCAGCCGGACCTGGGGGCGGGAAGAGACCCAGTACTTC. Its protein product is CASSRTWGREETQYF. The chain links TRBV3-1 (or the pseudogene TRBV3-2) to TRBJ2-5, with D tentatively TRBD1 (6 bases). This CDR3 has 15 amino acids. The germline CDR1 and CDR2 sequences are LGHDT and YNNKEL (reference sequence). Trimming stripped 4 bases from V and 3 bases from J, with 15 bases between.

The rearrangement uses TRBV4-1 and TRBJ1-5, with a tentative D call TRBD1 (5 bases). V shed 1 base and J shed 7 bases, with 11 bases lying between them. CDR3 length: 14 residues. Germline V lookup: CDR1 MGHRA, CDR2 YSYEKL. DNA for the CDR3: TGCGCCAGCAGCCAAGGGTGGGGGGAGCAGCCCCAGCATTTT. Protein sequence: CASSQGWGEQPQHF.